These 32 T cell receptor beta chains share one sample of origin, sequenced in a study of blood T cell repertoires in COVID-19. Clones were read by immunoSEQ multiplex PCR, and TCRdb kept only the in-frame ones, dropping some. This table has roughly 53,000 clones, around 86% appearing once. The sample comprised peripheral blood. These receptors originate from a man between 35 and 55 years old with active COVID-19.

The chain employs TRBV11-3 and TRBJ2-7; 10 bases fit TRBD2. This CDR3 contains 14 residues. The J segment lost 2 bases and the V segment lost 5 bases, leaving 3 bases of the junction unmatched. The V gene's germline CDR1 is SGHNT and CDR2 YENEEA. The chain's CDR3 is CASSQGTSAYEQYF. The CDR3 DNA is TGTGCCAGCAGCCAGGGGACTAGCGCCTACGAGCAGTACTTC.

The chain is built from TRBV11-2 and TRBJ2-7; no reliable D call. The CDR3 runs 12 residues. Per germline, CDR1 SGHAT and CDR2 FQNNGV. V was pared by 5 bases and J by 7 bases, with 12 bases between. The CDR3 DNA follows: TGTGCCAGCAGCCCGTCCCCCGGGGAGCAGTACTTC. It is translated as CASSPSPGEQYF.

The V call is TRBV6-1, the J call TRBJ1-2; TRBD1 matches at 12 bases. Germline V CDR1 and CDR2: MNHNS, SASEGT. The CDR3 covers 15 residues. After removal of 3 bases from V and 3 bases from J, the junction contained 2 bases not matched to a gene. The CDR3 loop is CASSDRDRGHYGYTF. The CDR3 nucleotides are TGTGCCAGCAGTGACCGGGACAGGGGGCACTATGGCTACACCTTC.

The chain combines TRBV3-1 (or the pseudogene TRBV3-2) with TRBJ1-1; a possible D gene is TRBD1 (6 bases). The CDR3 sequence is 16 residues long. The germline V gene encodes CDR1 LGHDT and CDR2 YNNKEL (reference sequence). Trimming stripped 4 bases from V and 3 bases from J, with 18 bases between. As DNA, the CDR3 is TGTGCCAGCAGCCTCTCACTCAGGGAGGGGGACACTGAAGCTTTCTTT. Its translation: CASSLSLREGDTEAFF.

V and J are TRBV2 and TRBJ1-1; D remains unclear. The ends were cut back, 6 bases at V and 6 bases at J, with 14 bases in the middle. Germline V gene sequence: CDR1 SNHLY, CDR2 FYNNEI. There are 13 residues in the CDR3. The CDR3, as DNA: TGTGCCAGCAGGGACTCGGCCCGTGCTGAAGCTTTCTTT. Its translation: CASRDSARAEAFF.

V is TRBV18 and J is TRBJ1-4; 11 nucleotides line up with TRBD1. V trimming: 5 bases; J trimming: 7 bases; junction bases outside the gene matches: 12. CDR1 and CDR2 from the germline V gene are KGHSH and LQKENI. The CDR3 covers 17 residues. CDR3 coding DNA: TGTGCCAGCTCAACGGAGACGGGACAGGGGGTTAGTGAAAAACTGTTTTTT. It is translated as CASSTETGQGVSEKLFF.

The chain has TRBV27 and TRBJ2-5; 8 bases line up with TRBD1. V shed 8 bases and J 4 bases; nucleotides not matched to a gene: 15. The CDR3 is 16 residues long. CDR1 and CDR2 (germline): MNHEY, SMNVEV (reference sequence). CDR3 DNA: TGTGCCAGCTGGCCAGAAGCAGGGGGCGGGTCAGAGACCCAGTACTTC. As protein: CASWPEAGGGSETQYF.

The genes are TRBV5-1 and TRBJ2-3, with 11 positions matching TRBD1. CDR3 length: 14 residues. The germline V gene encodes CDR1 SGHRS and CDR2 YFSETQ. After removal of 2 bases from V and 6 bases from J, the junction contained 2 bases not matched to a gene. CDR3 sequence (DNA): TGCGCCAGCAGCTTCGGACAGGGGGCTGATACGCAGTATTTT. Protein product: CASSFGQGADTQYF.

J is TRBJ1-3 and V is TRBV10-3, with a possible D match to TRBD1 (6 bases). V shed 6 bases and J shed 4 bases, with 19 bases lying between them. This CDR3 is built from 16 residues. The V gene's germline CDR1 is ENHRY and CDR2 SYGVKD. CDR3 in amino acids: CAIRIQGGPIGNTIYF. The CDR3 bases are TGTGCCATCAGGATACAGGGAGGGCCCATCGGAAACACCATATATTTT.

The chain carries TRBV7-9 and TRBJ2-3; D perhaps matches TRBD1 (6 bases). Germline loops: CDR1 SEHNR, CDR2 FQNEAQ (reference sequence). The CDR3 has 14 residues. The germline V and J ends were trimmed by 3 bases and 0 bases, with 7 bases remaining between them. DNA for the CDR3: TGTGCCAGCAGCTTGGACAGAAGCACAGATACGCAGTATTTT. Its translation is CASSLDRSTDTQYF.

This sequence joins TRBV6-5 and TRBJ1-2; D unresolved. V was pared by 2 bases and J by 2 bases, with 6 bases between. CDR1 and CDR2 (germline): MNHEY, SVGAGI. CDR3 length: 13 amino acids. CDR3 region: CASSYEGNYGYTF. DNA for the CDR3: TGTGCCAGCAGTTACGAGGGCAACTATGGCTACACCTTC.

This clone was seen only once. The chain combines TRBV19 with TRBJ1-5; tentative D call: TRBD1 (5 bases). The CDR3 length is 14 residues. Deletions cut 9 bases from V and 3 bases from J, with 15 bases between. CDR1 is LNHDA and CDR2 is SQIVND in the germline V gene (reference sequence). DNA of the CDR3: TGTGCCAGCCGGCTAGGGGAGGTCAATCAGCCCCAGCATTTT. Protein: CASRLGEVNQPQHF. The entire variable domain, with the rest obtained from reference TRBV19 and TRBJ1-5, is as follows: DGGITQSPKYLFRKEGQNVTLSCEQNLNHDAMYWYRQDPGQGLRLIYYSQIVNDFQKGDIAEGYSVSREKKESFPLTVTSAQKNPTAFYLCASRLGEVNQPQHFGDGTRLSIL.

V gene TRBV5-8 combines with J gene TRBJ1-6, with 8 bases lining up with TRBD1. Germline-derived CDR1 and CDR2 are SGHTS and YDEGEE. V shed 4 bases and J 9 bases; nucleotides not matched to a gene: 12. CDR3 length: 16 amino acids. The CDR3 loop is CASSLTGDGRGSPLHF. In nucleotides, the CDR3 is TGTGCCAGCAGCCTGACAGGGGATGGGAGGGGTTCACCCCTCCACTTT.

The J gene is TRBJ2-3, the V gene TRBV5-4; 10 positions match TRBD2. The CDR3 runs to 15 residues. V was clipped by 3 bases and J by 0 bases; unmatched bases: 1. Germline-derived CDR1 and CDR2 are SGHNT and YYREEE (reference sequence). The CDR3 bases are TGTGCCAGCAGCTCGACTAGCGGGAGCACAGATACGCAGTATTTT. It codes for CASSSTSGSTDTQYF.

V and J are TRBV28 and TRBJ1-5, with TRBD1 matching over 7 bases. Germline CDR1 and CDR2: MDHEN and SYDVKM. The CDR3 is 14 amino acids. Trimming cost V 4 bases and J 3 bases; bases outside gene matches: 3. The CDR3 sequence: CASSSTGLNQPQHF. Written as DNA, the CDR3 is TGTGCCAGCAGTTCGACAGGGCTCAATCAGCCCCAGCATTTT.

The chain carries TRBV9 and TRBJ1-1; a possible D gene is TRBD1 (6 bases). CDR1 SGDLS and CDR2 YYNGEE come from the germline V gene. The CDR3 sequence is 15 residues long. The V end lost 2 bases, the J end lost 0 bases, and 11 bases lay between the germline ends. The CDR3 here is CASSVGGQMNTEAFF. CDR3 nucleotides: TGTGCCAGCAGCGTTGGTGGACAGATGAACACTGAAGCTTTCTTT.

The chain joins TRBV29-1 to TRBJ2-3, with 11 bases fitting TRBD2. There are 16 residues in the CDR3. Unmatched junction bases numbered 12, after V lost 5 bases and J lost 5 bases. Germline assignment: CDR1 SQVTM and CDR2 ANQGSEA. CDR3 DNA: TGCAGCGTTAGGCTAGCGGGAGGCATCCCCGGAGATACGCAGTATTTT. Amino acids: CSVRLAGGIPGDTQYF.

The chain links TRBV28 to TRBJ2-7; 11 nucleotides match TRBD2. Germline assignment: CDR1 MDHEN and CDR2 SYDVKM. Unmatched junction bases numbered 23, after V lost 6 bases and J lost 4 bases. There are 20 residues in the CDR3. The CDR3 DNA sequence: TGTGCCAGCAGCAAAGAGATCGCGTCGGAGACTAGCGGGAATCTATACGAGCAGTACTTC. This gives the protein CASSKEIASETSGNLYEQYF.

The chain recombines TRBV9 with TRBJ1-4; D perhaps matches TRBD1 (5 bases). Germline-derived CDR1 and CDR2 are SGDLS and YYNGEE. The V and J ends lost 0 bases and 3 bases respectively, with 9 bases between them. This CDR3 region has 15 residues. CDR3 nucleotides: TGTGCCAGCAGCGTAGGACCGGGGGCTAATGAAAAACTGTTTTTT. Its protein is CASSVGPGANEKLFF. The whole variable domain, remainder taken from reference TRBV9 and TRBJ1-4, is DSGVTQTPKHLITATGQRVTLRCSPRSGDLSVYWYQQSLDQGLQFLIQYYNGEERAKGNILERFSAQQFPDLHSELNLSSLELGDSALYFCASSVGPGANEKLFFGSGTQLSVL.

The J gene is TRBJ2-7, the V gene TRBV19; D is unclear. Germline values: CDR1 LNHDA, CDR2 SQIVND (reference sequence). The CDR3 covers 13 residues. V lost 4 bases to trimming and J lost 2 bases, with 9 bases between them. Written as DNA, the CDR3 is TGTGCCAGTAGTAGTACTGGTACCTACGAGCAGTACTTC. It translates to CASSSTGTYEQYF.

The rearrangement uses TRBV5-8 and TRBJ2-1, with 7 bases lining up with TRBD2. Germline lookup yields CDR1 SGHTS and CDR2 YDEGEE. The CDR3 has 14 residues. With 1 base clipped from V and 7 bases from J, the junction kept 5 bases outside the gene matches. The CDR3 region has the DNA TGTGCCAGCAGCTTGTGGGAGGGAGTAAATGAGCAGTTCTTC. Protein: CASSLWEGVNEQFF.

V is TRBV19 and J is TRBJ2-7, with TRBD2 identical over 10 bases. CDR3 length: 14 amino acids. The J segment lost 5 bases and the V segment lost 6 bases, leaving 7 bases of the junction unmatched. The germline gives CDR1 LNHDA, CDR2 SQIVND (reference sequence). This chain's CDR3 is CASRAASGSHEQYF. CDR3 nucleotide sequence: TGTGCCAGTAGGGCGGCTAGCGGGAGCCACGAGCAGTACTTC.

The chain joins TRBV12-3 or TRBV12-4 to TRBJ1-1; D might be TRBD1 (5 bases). The CDR3 is 12 residues long. Trimming stripped 8 bases from V and 6 bases from J, with 13 bases between. The CDR3 sequence: CASAGGRAEAFF. The CDR3 bases are TGTGCCAGCGCGGGGGGAAGGGCTGAAGCTTTCTTT.

CDR3 sequence reads: CASSQLLAGLQETQYF. CDR3 sequence (DNA): TGTGCCAGCAGCCAATTACTAGCGGGGCTCCAAGAGACCCAGTACTTC. This rearrangement joins TRBV11-2 to TRBJ2-5, with TRBD2 matching 10 bases. The CDR3 consists of 16 residues. Germline V lookup: CDR1 SGHAT, CDR2 FQNNGV. J was trimmed by 1 base and V by 5 bases; bases with no gene match: 7. The full variable domain, its missing parts supplied by reference TRBV11-2 and TRBJ2-5, is EAGVAQSPRYKIIEKRQSVAFWCNPISGHATLYWYQQILGQGPKLLIQFQNNGVVDDSQLPKDRFSAERLKGVDSTLKIQPAKLEDSAVYLCASSQLLAGLQETQYFGPGTRLLVL.

This clone was picked up one time. This chain connects TRBV6-5 to TRBJ2-1; a possible D gene is TRBD1 (6 bases). The CDR3 covers 15 residues. The germline V and J ends were trimmed by 5 bases and 5 bases, with 16 bases remaining between them. Germline CDR1 reads MNHEY; CDR2 reads SVGAGI. The CDR3 nucleotides are TGTGCCAGCAGTCGAGGGGGAGTAGTCAACAATGAGCAGTTCTTC. It codes for CASSRGGVVNNEQFF.

The V call is TRBV9, the J call TRBJ2-5, with TRBD1 identical over 8 bases. From germline, CDR1 is SGDLS and CDR2 YYNGEE. The CDR3 is 17 residues long. V lost 0 bases and J lost 5; bases outside the gene matches: 12. DNA of the CDR3: TGTGCCAGCAGCGTAGGGCGGACAGGGCGTAGAGAGGAGACCCAGTACTTC. The encoded protein is CASSVGRTGRREETQYF.

The table lists this clone with a few counts. V is TRBV4-2 and J is TRBJ1-2, with 9 positions matching TRBD1. Per the germline V gene, CDR1 is LGHNA and CDR2 is YNFKEQ. The length of the CDR3 is 16 residues. The ends lost 4 bases at V and 1 base at J; junction bases unmatched: 7. In DNA, the CDR3 is TGTGCCAGCAGCCCGTTAGAGGGACAGGGTAACTATGGCTACACCTTC. Amino acid sequence: CASSPLEGQGNYGYTF.

The chain combines TRBV10-3 with TRBJ1-3, with 8 bases aligning to TRBD1. Trimming took 2 bases from V and 8 from J; bases not matched to a gene: 5. Germline CDR1 reads ENHRY; CDR2 reads SYGVKD. The CDR3 consists of 14 residues. The CDR3: CAISEPGQEDTIYF. DNA of the CDR3: TGTGCCATCAGTGAGCCGGGACAGGAGGACACCATATATTTT.

The chain employs TRBV19 and TRBJ2-7, with 10 nucleotides matching TRBD1. The V gene's germline CDR1 is LNHDA and CDR2 SQIVND (reference sequence). Losses at the gene ends were 3 bases for V and 3 bases for J; bases not matched to a gene: 5. CDR3 length: 15 amino acids. CDR3 coding DNA: TGTGCCAGTAGTATTGTGGGACAGGGGAACTACGAGCAGTACTTC. Amino acids: CASSIVGQGNYEQYF.

This chain connects TRBV24-1 to TRBJ2-1, with 9 bases lining up with TRBD2. V lost 4 bases and J lost 8; bases outside the gene matches: 11. The germline CDR1 and CDR2 sequences are KGHDR and SFDVKD. The CDR3 contains 16 residues. In DNA, the CDR3 is TGTGCCACCAGTGACCTGGGACTAGCAAGCTTAGATGAGCAGTTCTTC. Protein sequence: CATSDLGLASLDEQFF.

The chain is built from TRBV28 and TRBJ1-5; unclear D gene. Germline CDR1 and CDR2: MDHEN and SYDVKM. Between the trimmed V and J ends, which lost 4 bases and 2 bases, there was a span of 18 bases. The CDR3 loop spans 17 amino acids. CDR3 region: CASSSLNPREGNQPQHF. In nucleotides, the CDR3 is TGTGCCAGCAGTTCTTTGAACCCTCGGGAGGGCAATCAGCCCCAGCATTTT.

The chain employs TRBV7-9 and TRBJ2-1; TRBD2 agrees at 9 bases. The J segment lost 2 bases and the V segment lost 1 base, leaving 6 bases of the junction unmatched. The CDR3 length is 17 residues. Germline loops: CDR1 SEHNR, CDR2 FQNEAQ (reference sequence). DNA of the CDR3: TGTGCCAGCAGCTTAGAAGGGGCTAGCGGGACCTACAATGAGCAGTTCTTC. The encoded protein is CASSLEGASGTYNEQFF.